Described below is a single TCR beta chain sequence and its context. Its antigen is unidentified. These data belong to a study of T cells expressing NK-cell markers. Study-wide findings and caveats: Four of the donors also had these clonotypes leading their CD3+CD56-NKG2C+ fraction.

Per germline, CDR1 DFQATT and CDR2 SNEGSKA (reference sequence). This CDR3 comprises 13 residues. Reanalyzing the 5' RACE reads, TCRdb keeps one entry per CDR3 protein, without DNA. This repertoire includes 500,000 or so distinct CDR3 sequences. The clonotype was recovered from a young man in good health. Sequenced sample: blood T cells: a sorted CD56 or NKG2C T cell subset, CD4+ or CD8+ T cells, or bulk PBMC T cells (not recorded which). This sequence joins TRBV20-1 and TRBJ1-2; TCRdb lists TRBD1, though no DNA is available to test this call. Here the CDR3 reads CSAGGRVVNGYTF.